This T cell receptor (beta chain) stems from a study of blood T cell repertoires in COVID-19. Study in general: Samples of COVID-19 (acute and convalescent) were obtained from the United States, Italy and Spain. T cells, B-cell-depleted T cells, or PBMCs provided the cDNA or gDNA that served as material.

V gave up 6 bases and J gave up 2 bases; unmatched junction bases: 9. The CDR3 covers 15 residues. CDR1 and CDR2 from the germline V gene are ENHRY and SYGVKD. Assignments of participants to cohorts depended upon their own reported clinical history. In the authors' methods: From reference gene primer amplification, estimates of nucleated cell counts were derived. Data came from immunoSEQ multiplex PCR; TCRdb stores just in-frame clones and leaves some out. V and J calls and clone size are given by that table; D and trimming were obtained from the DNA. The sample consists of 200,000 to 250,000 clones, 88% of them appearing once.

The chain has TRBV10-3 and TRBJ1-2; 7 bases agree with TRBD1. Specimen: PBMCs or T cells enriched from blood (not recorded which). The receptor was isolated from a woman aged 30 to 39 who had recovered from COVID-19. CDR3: CAISPTDRTNYGYTF. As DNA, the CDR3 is TGTGCCATCAGCCCAACGGACAGGACAAACTATGGCTACACCTTC.